This T cell receptor (beta chain) emerged from a study of Ad26.COV2.S vaccination and SARS-CoV-2 variants. Overall study: Into the muscle, Ad26.COV2.S was dosed once or twice, 56 days apart.

This sample's treatment: roughly 20 received Ad26.COV2.S at low or high dose, single or two shots; several received placebo; per-sample allocation not given. Sample collection was performed on day 63 after the first vaccine or placebo injection. Data came from immunoSEQ multiplex PCR; TCRdb stores just in-frame clones and leaves some out. The sample carries under 400,000 clones, more than 75% recorded once. Whole-study results and caveats: Considerable breadth of spike-specific CD8+ and CD4+ T cell responses has reportedly been documented following vaccination.

In regard to this clone: What it binds is not known.

CDR1 and CDR2 from the germline V gene are MNHNY and SVGAGI (reference sequence). V lost 7 bases, J lost 1 base, and 13 bases lay in between. The CDR3 has 14 amino acids. This clonotype was sampled from a person aged 18 to 59 who received the Ad26.COV2.S COVID-19 vaccine or a placebo. The specimen was peripheral blood, collected in a trial of Ad26.COV2.S vaccine versus placebo. The chain uses TRBV6-6 and TRBJ1-1; a weak D match, TRBD1 (6 bases). The CDR3: CASTYGGPNTEAFF. The CDR3 DNA sequence: TGTGCCAGCACCTACGGGGGCCCGAACACTGAAGCTTTCTTT.